Described below is a single T cell receptor beta chain sequence and its context. The antigen is not known. Germline loops: CDR1 MNHEY, CDR2 SVGAGI. With 8 bases removed from V and 14 bases from J, the gap between germline ends came to 19 bases. The CDR3 totals 13 residues. The data were obtained in a study of cytomegalovirus exposure and HLA in healthy donors. General observations from the study: Cytomegalovirus status was reportedly diagnosed by the classifier with high specificity and sensitivity.

Primers: 60 Vbeta forward and 13 Jbeta reverse. Clones were sequenced by immunoSEQ multiplex PCR, and TCRdb holds only the in-frame ones, with some missing. Found here are around 93,000 clones, around three fifths of them singletons; the top ten hold under 6%. Sequenced input: PBMCs. The clonotype was recovered from a boy younger than 18 in good health and CMV-seropositive. This rearrangement joins TRBV6-5 to TRBJ1-6, with D perhaps TRBD1 (5 bases). The CDR3 DNA follows: TGTGCCAGCGCTCACCCCCGGGACTCATCCCTCCACTTT. Its protein is CASAHPRDSSLHF.